These 29 T cell receptor beta chains share one sample of origin, sequenced in a study of Graves' ophthalmopathy and Graves' hyperthyroidism. The TCR beta CDR3 regions underwent amplification from RNA transcripts. RT-PCR with HTBI primers came first, then second-round multiplex PCR. Using its own MiXCR run on the multiplex PCR reads, TCRdb lists one record per CDR3 protein. This table holds over a million distinct CDR3 sequences, around a third found once. Sequenced material: peripheral blood or thyroid tissue (not recorded which). The source of these receptors is an adult man with Graves' hyperthyroidism.

The chain recombines TRBV20-1 with TRBJ1-5; possibly TRBD1 for D (5 bases). There are 14 residues in the CDR3. Looked up from germline, CDR1 is DFQATT and CDR2 is SNEGSKA (reference sequence). Trimming took off 6 bases at V and 1 base at J, with 13 bases between the two ends. This CDR3 reads CSARWTISNQPQHF. Written as DNA, the CDR3 is TGCAGTGCCAGGTGGACAATCAGCAATCAGCCCCAGCATTTT.

The chain combines TRBV19 with TRBJ2-7, with a tentative D call TRBD1 (5 bases). V lost 3 bases to trimming and J lost 5 bases, with 14 bases between them. Germline loops: CDR1 LNHDA, CDR2 SQIVND (reference sequence). The CDR3 covers 14 residues. CDR3 DNA: TGTGCCAGTAGTATGCAGGGTACGGGCGACGAGCAGTACTTC. This codes for CASSMQGTGDEQYF.

To note about this clonotype: A much larger clone lies one base from this, so it may be a read error. The chain joins TRBV20-1 to TRBJ2-2; 10 bases are a match to TRBD1. The V gene end was trimmed by 3 bases and the J gene end by 4 bases; junction bases not matched to a gene: 8. The CDR3 runs 16 residues. Per the germline V gene, CDR1 is DFQATT and CDR2 is SNEGSKA (reference sequence). This CDR3 reads CSASSPRQGATGELFF. The DNA for the CDR3 is TGCAGTGCTAGTTCACCGAGACAGGGGGCCACCGGGGAGCTGTTTTTT.

This rearrangement joins TRBV7-9 to TRBJ2-7; no clear D. This CDR3 is built from 13 residues. Trimming cost V 3 bases and J 5 bases, with 11 bases left between them. Germline V gene data show CDR1 as SEHNR and CDR2 as FQNEAQ (reference sequence). The CDR3 DNA sequence: TGTGCCAGCAGCTTTCGGGTGGGCGACGAGCAGTACTTC. Protein sequence: CASSFRVGDEQYF.

In nucleotides, the CDR3 is TGTGCTAGTCGGGGGGAGGGAAAACTGTTTTTT. The encoded protein is CASRGEGKLFF. The chain is built from TRBV25-1 and TRBJ1-4; D perhaps matches TRBD1 (5 bases). Germline loops: CDR1 MGHDK, CDR2 SYGVNS. This CDR3 has 11 amino acids.

This clonotype was counted a single time. The rearrangement joins TRBV3-1 to TRBJ2-5; no reliable D call. Germline lookup yields CDR1 LGHDT and CDR2 YNNKEL (reference sequence). The CDR3 covers 13 residues. The germline V and J ends were trimmed by 0 bases and 5 bases, with 7 bases remaining between them. CDR3 nucleotide sequence: TGTGCCAGCAGCCAAGAACTATCTGAGACCCAGTACTTC. This encodes CASSQELSETQYF.

At least ten counts were recorded for this clonotype. The chain carries TRBV6-5 and TRBJ2-5; D is perhaps TRBD1 (6 bases). CDR1 and CDR2 from the germline V gene are MNHEY and SVGAGI. Trimming took 2 bases from V and 4 from J, leaving 14 bases between them. The CDR3 has 15 amino acids. The chain's CDR3 is CASSYGQGRGETQYF. DNA of the CDR3: TGTGCCAGCAGTTACGGTCAGGGGCGAGGAGAGACCCAGTACTTC.

The chain links TRBV7-3 to TRBJ2-5; 8 nucleotides match TRBD2. J gave up 5 bases and V 5 bases, and 7 bases lay outside the gene matches. The CDR3 is 14 residues long. CDR1 SGHTA and CDR2 FQGTGA come from the germline V gene. The CDR3 coding sequence is TGTGCCAGCAGCCAAGACCGACTAGCGGAGACCCAGTACTTC. Translated, it gives CASSQDRLAETQYF.

This clonotype was counted ten times or more. The chain uses TRBV29-1 and TRBJ2-7, with 10 bases matching TRBD1. The CDR3 is 14 residues long. Germline V gene data show CDR1 as SQVTM and CDR2 as ANQGSEA. The trim removed 6 bases at V and 6 bases at J, leaving 11 bases unmatched. The CDR3 protein is CSVTGTGAFSEQYF. The CDR3 region has the DNA TGCAGCGTGACCGGGACAGGGGCCTTCTCCGAGCAGTACTTC.

As regards this clonotype: A single base separates this from a much larger clone, so it may be a read error. The gene calls are TRBV28 and TRBJ2-7, with D uncertain. Germline assignment: CDR1 MDHEN and CDR2 SYDVKM. The CDR3 contains 11 residues. The chain's CDR3 is CSSSYFYEQYF. Written as DNA, the CDR3 is TGTTCCAGCAGCTACTTCTACGAGCAGTACTTC.

Ten or more counts support this clonotype. This rearrangement joins TRBV7-9 to TRBJ1-6; D perhaps matches TRBD1 (6 bases). Trimming cost V 4 bases and J 5 bases, with 15 bases left between them. This CDR3 has 16 residues. Germline CDR1 is SEHNR and CDR2 is FQNEAQ (reference sequence). The CDR3 reads CASSSPGTLNNSPLHF. CDR3 nucleotide sequence: TGTGCCAGCAGCTCCCCCGGGACACTCAATAATTCACCCCTCCACTTT.

This clonotype was seen many times. The CDR3 DNA is TGCGCCAGCAGCTTCACGGGCCGCATGAACACTGAAGCTTTCTTT. It encodes CASSFTGRMNTEAFF. The rearrangement joins TRBV5-1 to TRBJ1-1; D ambiguous. The CDR3 covers 15 residues. Trimming stripped 2 bases from V and 0 bases from J, with 11 bases between. The V gene's germline CDR1 is SGHRS and CDR2 YFSETQ.

This clonotype was seen a few times. The CDR3 spells CASTDRGIFYEQYF. CDR3 nucleotide sequence: TGTGCCAGCACCGACAGGGGAATTTTCTACGAGCAGTACTTC. This rearrangement joins TRBV7-8 to TRBJ2-7; 8 nucleotides line up with TRBD1. This CDR3 has 14 amino acids. The junction had 8 bases not matched to a gene; V was cut back by 7 bases and J by 3 bases. The germline V gene has CDR1 SGHVS and CDR2 FQNEAQ. The variable domain in full, with the rest retrieved from reference TRBV7-8 and TRBJ2-7, is GAGVSQSPRYKVAKRGQDVALRCDPISGHVSLFWYQQALGQGPEFLTYFQNEAQLDKSGLPSDRFFAERPEGSVSTLKIQRTQQEDSAVYLCASTDRGIFYEQYFGPGTRLTVT.

In its sample, this clonotype was seen a few times. CDR3 in amino acids: CSASARTNTGELFF. CDR3 DNA: TGCAGTGCTAGCGCACGAACGAACACCGGGGAGCTGTTTTTT. The chain joins TRBV20-1 to TRBJ2-2; D ambiguous. The CDR3 has 14 amino acids. Germline-derived CDR1 and CDR2 are DFQATT and SNEGSKA (reference sequence). V lost 3 bases, J lost 0 bases, and 8 bases lay in between.

This clonotype occurred many times. The chain combines TRBV19 with TRBJ2-7; unclear D gene. V lost 3 bases, J lost 3 bases, and 15 bases lay in between. There are 15 residues in the CDR3. Looked up from germline, CDR1 is LNHDA and CDR2 is SQIVND (reference sequence). CDR3 DNA sequence: TGTGCCAGTAGTATCGACGGCCCTACCATCTACGAGCAGTACTTC. Translating gives CASSIDGPTIYEQYF.

The table lists this clonotype with a few counts. The chain employs TRBV19 and TRBJ2-6; D is ambiguous. Trimming removed 9 bases at V and 2 bases at J, with 17 bases between. Looked up from germline, CDR1 is LNHDA and CDR2 is SQIVND (reference sequence). This CDR3 contains 16 residues. The CDR3 here is CASSSRRRAGANVLTF. DNA for the CDR3: TGTGCCAGCAGCTCACGCCGAAGGGCTGGGGCCAACGTCCTGACTTTC.

The rearrangement uses TRBV2 and TRBJ2-7; D tentatively fits TRBD1 or TRBD2 (5 bases each). This CDR3 spans 10 amino acids. Germline CDR1 reads SNHLY; CDR2 reads FYNNEI. V lost 11 bases to trimming and J lost 9 bases, with 14 bases between them. In DNA form, the CDR3 reads TGTGCCCGGGACGCCGGGGTGCAGTACTTC. Protein product: CARDAGVQYF.

This clonotype has a count of ten or more. This sequence joins TRBV9 and TRBJ2-7; 12 bases agree with TRBD2. V lost 3 bases, J lost 5 bases, and 3 bases stayed unmatched. Germline loops: CDR1 SGDLS, CDR2 YYNGEE. The CDR3 is 14 amino acids. The chain's CDR3 is CASSGTSGTHEQYF. For the CDR3, the DNA is TGTGCCAGCAGCGGGACTAGCGGGACCCACGAGCAGTACTTC.

The chain employs TRBV20-1 and TRBJ2-5; TRBD2 aligns across 9 bases. CDR3 length: 17 amino acids. V lost 1 base and J lost 4; bases outside the gene matches: 13. Germline values: CDR1 DFQATT, CDR2 SNEGSKA (reference sequence). The CDR3: CSARALTASREGETQYF. CDR3 DNA sequence: TGCAGTGCTAGAGCTCTGACCGCATCGCGGGAGGGAGAGACCCAGTACTTC.

The chain is built from TRBV6-2 or TRBV6-3 and TRBJ2-7, with 7 bases lining up with TRBD1. V lost 6 bases to trimming and J lost 4 bases; unmatched junction nucleotides: 9. The CDR3 runs to 14 residues. The germline V gene has CDR1 MNHEY and CDR2 SVGEGT. The CDR3 protein is CASRTPGQSYEQYF. CDR3 sequence (DNA): TGTGCCAGCAGGACTCCGGGACAGTCGTACGAGCAGTACTTC.

This chain links TRBV29-1 with TRBJ2-2; tentative D call: TRBD1 (5 bases). The CDR3 totals 15 residues. Trimming cost V 0 bases and J 5 bases, with 13 bases left between them. Germline V gives CDR1 SQVTM, CDR2 ANQGSEA. As DNA, the CDR3 is TGCAGCGTTGAAGAGGGGCAGGGTGGGACCGGGGAGCTGTTTTTT. Translating gives CSVEEGQGGTGELFF.

This clonotype was counted many times. The rearrangement links TRBV25-1 to TRBJ2-6, with TRBD1 matching over 7 bases. The CDR3 has 16 amino acids. Trimming at V came to 6 bases and at J to 1 base, leaving 6 bases not matched to a gene. CDR1 is MGHDK, CDR2 SYGVNS, per germline. The CDR3 protein is CASSSTGNSGANVLTF. The CDR3 DNA sequence: TGTGCCAGCAGCTCGACAGGGAATTCTGGGGCCAACGTCCTGACTTTC.

The V and J genes are TRBV7-2 and TRBJ2-2; 11 nucleotides match TRBD2. The CDR3 is 16 amino acids. The junction had 6 bases not matched to a gene; V was cut back by 3 bases and J by 6 bases. Germline assignment: CDR1 SGHTA and CDR2 FQGNSA. Written as DNA, the CDR3 is TGTGCCAGCAGCTTTACTAGCGGGGGTCGCGCCGGGGAGCTGTTTTTT. It codes for CASSFTSGGRAGELFF.

The chain is built from TRBV5-6 and TRBJ2-6; tentative D call: TRBD2 (6 bases). Trimming pared 4 bases from V and 0 bases from J, leaving 14 bases between. CDR3 length equals 17 residues. The germline gives CDR1 SGHDT, CDR2 YYEEEE. CDR3 in amino acids: CASSGAGGLSGANVLTF. The DNA for the CDR3 is TGTGCCAGCAGCGGGGCCGGGGGACTCTCTGGGGCCAACGTCCTGACTTTC.

This chain links TRBV19 with TRBJ1-5; 8 bases agree with TRBD1. V lost 3 bases, J lost 3 bases, and 4 bases stayed unmatched. Looked up from germline, CDR1 is LNHDA and CDR2 is SQIVND (reference sequence). CDR3 length equals 15 residues. CDR3 nucleotide sequence: TGTGCCAGTAGTATCCGGGACAGGCACAATCAGCCCCAGCATTTT. Its protein is CASSIRDRHNQPQHF. Full variable domain (rest looked up from reference TRBV19 and TRBJ1-5): DGGITQSPKYLFRKEGQNVTLSCEQNLNHDAMYWYRQDPGQGLRLIYYSQIVNDFQKGDIAEGYSVSREKKESFPLTVTSAQKNPTAFYLCASSIRDRHNQPQHFGDGTRLSIL.

This clonotype was found a few times. The chain couples TRBV19 to TRBJ1-5; D is uncertain. V lost 5 bases and J 11 bases, leaving 22 bases between the germline ends. The CDR3 has 15 residues. Germline assignment: CDR1 LNHDA and CDR2 SQIVND (reference sequence). The CDR3 region is CASSLRGRRQETQHF. The CDR3 nucleotides read TGTGCCAGTAGTCTACGCGGGAGGCGACAAGAGACCCAGCATTTT.

The chain employs TRBV29-1 and TRBJ2-2; tentatively, D is TRBD2 (6 bases). The CDR3 is 17 residues long. Germline V gene lookup returns CDR1 SQVTM and CDR2 ANQGSEA. V was shortened by 0 bases and J by 1 base, with 15 bases between the two germline ends. DNA of the CDR3: TGCAGCGTTGAAGACGGAAGTAGCGGAGGGAACACCGGGGAGCTGTTTTTT. Translation: CSVEDGSSGGNTGELFF.

A note on this clonotype: This sequence may be a read error, since a much larger clone differs from it by one base. The chain employs TRBV20-1 and TRBJ1-1; the D is unclear. V shed 4 bases and J shed 7 bases, with 13 bases lying between them. The germline V gene has CDR1 DFQATT and CDR2 SNEGSKA (reference sequence). The CDR3 covers 12 residues. CDR3 coding DNA: TGCAGTGCTAAATGGGCAGTGGATGAAGCTTTCTTT. Residues: CSAKWAVDEAFF.

This clonotype was observed a handful of times. The chain recombines TRBV29-1 with TRBJ1-2; D is unresolved. Trimming stripped 4 bases from V and 6 bases from J, with 12 bases between. CDR3 length: 12 amino acids. CDR1 and CDR2 from the germline V gene are SQVTM and ANQGSEA. The DNA for the CDR3 is TGCAGCGTTGGAGTGAGAGGCGATGGCTACACCTTC. Translated, it gives CSVGVRGDGYTF.